This T cell receptor beta chain was obtained from a study of T cell changes during pregnancy in multiple sclerosis. CDR3 size: 14 residues. Trimming cost V 2 bases and J 6 bases, with 10 bases left between them. Germline V lookup: CDR1 LNHDA, CDR2 SQIVND (reference sequence). Sequenced by immunoSEQ multiplex PCR; TCRdb stores in-frame clones only, minus some. Counted here are around 97,000 clones, around 91% occurring once; the ten biggest clones make up roughly 0.93%. The chain links TRBV19 to TRBJ2-2; possibly TRBD2 for D (5 bases). The sequence was obtained from a female donor with multiple sclerosis, enrolled in a pregnancy study. The sample was peripheral blood, taken after pregnancy. The CDR3 reads CASSILRTAGELFF. The CDR3 nucleotides read TGTGCCAGTAGTATATTAAGGACTGCCGGGGAGCTGTTTTTT.